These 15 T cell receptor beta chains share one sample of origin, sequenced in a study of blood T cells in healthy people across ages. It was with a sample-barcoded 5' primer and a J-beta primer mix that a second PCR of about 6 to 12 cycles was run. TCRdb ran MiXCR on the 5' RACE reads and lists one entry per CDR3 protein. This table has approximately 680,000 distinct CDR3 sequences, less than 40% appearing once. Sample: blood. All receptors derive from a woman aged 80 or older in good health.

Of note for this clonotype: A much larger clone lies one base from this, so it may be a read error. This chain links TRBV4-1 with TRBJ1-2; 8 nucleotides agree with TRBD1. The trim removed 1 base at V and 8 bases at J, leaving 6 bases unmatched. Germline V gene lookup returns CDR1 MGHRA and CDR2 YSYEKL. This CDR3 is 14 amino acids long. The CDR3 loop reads CASSQVQGAWGYTF. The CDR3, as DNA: TGCGCCAGCAGCCAAGTCCAGGGGGCGTGGGGCTACACCTTC.

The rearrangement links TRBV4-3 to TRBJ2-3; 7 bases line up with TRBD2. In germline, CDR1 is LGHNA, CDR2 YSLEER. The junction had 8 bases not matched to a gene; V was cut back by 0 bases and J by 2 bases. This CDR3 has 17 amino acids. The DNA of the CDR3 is TGCGCCAGCAGCCAAGATGCCCAGCGGGGCCCCACAGATACGCAGTATTTT. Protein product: CASSQDAQRGPTDTQYF.

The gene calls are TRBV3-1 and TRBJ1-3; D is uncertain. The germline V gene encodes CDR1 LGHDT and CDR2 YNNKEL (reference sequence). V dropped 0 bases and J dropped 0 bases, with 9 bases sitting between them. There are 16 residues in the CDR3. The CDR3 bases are TGTGCCAGCAGCCAAGACCTGACGGACTCTGGAAACACCATATATTTT. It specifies CASSQDLTDSGNTIYF.

The CDR3 spells CAWSVPTPGRARATNEKLFF. The CDR3 bases are TGTGCCTGGAGTGTACCCACCCCGGGGAGGGCGAGAGCAACTAATGAAAAACTGTTTTTT. This sequence joins TRBV30 and TRBJ1-4; D call uncertain. The CDR3 has 20 amino acids. V was cut by 0 bases and J by 0 bases, with 23 bases left in between. Germline lookup yields CDR1 GTSNPN and CDR2 SVGIG (reference sequence).

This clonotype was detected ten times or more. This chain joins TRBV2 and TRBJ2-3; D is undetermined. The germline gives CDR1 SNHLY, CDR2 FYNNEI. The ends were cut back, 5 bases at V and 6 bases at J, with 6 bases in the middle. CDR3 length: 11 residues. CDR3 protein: CASSNKDTQYF. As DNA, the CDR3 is TGTGCCAGCAGTAACAAGGATACGCAGTATTTT.

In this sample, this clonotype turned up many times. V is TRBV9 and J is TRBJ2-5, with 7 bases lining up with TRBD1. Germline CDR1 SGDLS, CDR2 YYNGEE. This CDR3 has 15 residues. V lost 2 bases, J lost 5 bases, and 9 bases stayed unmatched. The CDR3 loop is CASSVGDSRWETQYF. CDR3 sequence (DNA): TGTGCCAGCAGCGTTGGGGACAGCCGGTGGGAGACCCAGTACTTC. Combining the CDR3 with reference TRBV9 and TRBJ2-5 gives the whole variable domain DSGVTQTPKHLITATGQRVTLRCSPRSGDLSVYWYQQSLDQGLQFLIQYYNGEERAKGNILERFSAQQFPDLHSELNLSSLELGDSALYFCASSVGDSRWETQYFGPGTRLLVL.

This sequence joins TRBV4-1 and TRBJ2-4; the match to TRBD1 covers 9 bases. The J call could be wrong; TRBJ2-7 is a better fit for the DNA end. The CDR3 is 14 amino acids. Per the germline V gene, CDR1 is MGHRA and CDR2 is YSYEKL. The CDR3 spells CASSQGTGYYEQYF. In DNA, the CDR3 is TGCGCCAGCAGCCAGGGGACAGGGTACTACGAGCAGTACTTC.

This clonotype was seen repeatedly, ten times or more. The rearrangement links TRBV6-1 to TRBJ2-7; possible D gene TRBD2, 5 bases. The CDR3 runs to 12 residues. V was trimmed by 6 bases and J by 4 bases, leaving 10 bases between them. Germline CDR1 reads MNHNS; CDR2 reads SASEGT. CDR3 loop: CASSVRLYEQYF. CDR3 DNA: TGTGCCAGCAGCGTTAGACTATACGAGCAGTACTTC.

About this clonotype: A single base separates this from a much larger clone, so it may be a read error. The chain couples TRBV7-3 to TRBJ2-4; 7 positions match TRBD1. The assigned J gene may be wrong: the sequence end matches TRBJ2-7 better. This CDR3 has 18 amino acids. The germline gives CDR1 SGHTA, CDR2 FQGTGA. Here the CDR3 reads CAGSLTGADRVTPYEQYF. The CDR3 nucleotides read TGTGCCGGCAGCTTAACCGGGGCTGACAGGGTCACCCCCTACGAGCAGTACTTC.

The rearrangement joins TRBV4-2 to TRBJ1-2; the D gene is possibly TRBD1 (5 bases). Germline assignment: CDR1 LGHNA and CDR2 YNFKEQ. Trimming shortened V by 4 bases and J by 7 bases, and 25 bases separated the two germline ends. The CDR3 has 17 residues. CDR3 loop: CASSRVRRGLNGFGYTF. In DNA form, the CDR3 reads TGTGCCAGCAGCCGAGTTCGACGGGGCCTGAATGGGTTTGGCTACACCTTC.

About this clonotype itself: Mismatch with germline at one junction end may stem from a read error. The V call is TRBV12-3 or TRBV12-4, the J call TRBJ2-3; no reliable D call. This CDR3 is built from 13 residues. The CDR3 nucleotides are TGTGCCTGCAGAACAGCGAGCACAGATACGCAGTATTTT. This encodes CACRTASTDTQYF.

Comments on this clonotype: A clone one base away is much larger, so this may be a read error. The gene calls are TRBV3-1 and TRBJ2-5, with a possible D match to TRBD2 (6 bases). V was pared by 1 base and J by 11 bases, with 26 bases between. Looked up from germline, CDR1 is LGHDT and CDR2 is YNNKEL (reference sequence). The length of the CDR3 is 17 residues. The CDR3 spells CASSQGGRGGVNNEQYF. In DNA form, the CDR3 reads TGTGCCAGCAGCCAAGGGGGCCGGGGCGGGGTTAACAATGAGCAGTACTTC.

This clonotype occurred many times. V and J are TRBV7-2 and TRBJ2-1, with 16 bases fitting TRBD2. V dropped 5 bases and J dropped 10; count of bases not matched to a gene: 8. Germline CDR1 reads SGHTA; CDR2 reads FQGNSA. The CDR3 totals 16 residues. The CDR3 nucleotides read TGTGCCAGCAGCATAGGGACTAGCGGGGGGGCCAGAGAGCAGTTCTTC. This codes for CASSIGTSGGAREQFF.

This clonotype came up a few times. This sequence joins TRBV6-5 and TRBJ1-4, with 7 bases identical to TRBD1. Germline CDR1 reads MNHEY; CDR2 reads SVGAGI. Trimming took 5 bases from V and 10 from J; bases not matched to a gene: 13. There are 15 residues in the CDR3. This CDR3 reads CASSTTGAGIGKLFF. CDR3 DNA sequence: TGTGCCAGCAGTACAACAGGGGCGGGGATAGGAAAACTGTTTTTT.

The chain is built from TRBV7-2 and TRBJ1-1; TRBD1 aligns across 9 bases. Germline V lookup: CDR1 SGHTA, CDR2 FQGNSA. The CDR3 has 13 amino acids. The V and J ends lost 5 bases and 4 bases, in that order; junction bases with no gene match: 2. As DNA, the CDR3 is TGTGCCAGCAGCGAACAGGGGGCCACTGAAGCTTTCTTT. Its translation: CASSEQGATEAFF.